The present entry profiles one T cell receptor beta chain with its context. The source of the sample is a study of shared T cell receptors in the human thymus. The CDR3 has 16 residues. CDR1 is SGHRS and CDR2 is YFSETQ in the germline V gene. Trimming removed 2 bases from V and 0 bases from J, with 11 bases in between. Assay used: immunoSEQ multiplex PCR; TCRdb lists only in-frame clones, some missing. The sample has some 760,000 clones, approximately 83% seen once. These data were also reused for a study on human thymus T cells. That source notes: Resections from corrective heart surgery supplied the thymus tissue. Thymic and blood repertoires appeared to display a bias in their usage of V and J genes. Thymic repertoires of unrelated individuals were reported in related research to overlap highly.

The clonotype originates from a girl younger than two with a congenital heart defect. The chain carries TRBV5-1 and TRBJ2-2; no firm D call. Sequenced sample: thymocytes. CDR3 nucleotides: TGCGCCAGCAGCTTCACTTACAGAACGAACACCGGGGAGCTGTTTTTT. Its protein is CASSFTYRTNTGELFF.